These 32 T cell receptor beta chains originate from one sample sequenced in a study of T-cell memory formation after mild COVID-19. MiXCR, run by TCRdb on the 5' RACE reads, gives a single entry per CDR3 protein. The sample includes 450,000 to 650,000 distinct CDR3 sequences, more than 15% of them seen just once. Input material: PBMCs or a T cell subset sorted from them (not recorded which). These receptors originate from an adult woman who had mild COVID-19 (a few samples of this study predate the infection). Cell type and time point are not known.

This clonotype was observed a few times. This rearrangement joins TRBV21-1 to TRBJ2-7; TRBD1 was called by the table and not checked on the DNA. TRBV21-1 constitutes a pseudogene. The CDR3 is 15 amino acids. The CDR3 bases are TGTGCCAGCAGCAAATGTGCCGGGCACGCCTACGAGCAGTACTTC. It encodes CASSKCAGHAYEQYF.

On this clonotype: At one end, the junction sequence differs from germline, possibly due to a read error. This chain joins TRBV19 and TRBJ1-1; D is ambiguous. CDR3 size: 14 residues. Germline CDR1 LNHDA, CDR2 SQIVND (reference sequence). DNA of the CDR3: TGTGCCTGTAGTTTTGGAGGCATGAACACTGAAGCTTTCTTT. Protein sequence: CACSFGGMNTEAFF.

The chain employs TRBV7-9 and TRBJ2-2; tentatively, D is TRBD2 (6 bases). Germline V gene data show CDR1 as SEHNR and CDR2 as FQNEAQ (reference sequence). This CDR3 spans 15 amino acids. V was clipped by 4 bases and J by 4 bases, with 13 bases between them. CDR3 protein: CASSSEGRSTGELFF. In DNA, the CDR3 is TGTGCCAGCAGCTCGGAGGGGCGGAGCACCGGGGAGCTGTTTTTT.

This clonotype has at least ten counts. The V call is TRBV6-6, the J call TRBJ2-3, with D perhaps matching TRBD2 (5 bases). The V gene lost 8 bases and the J gene lost 1 base, with 22 bases spanning the gap. Germline CDR1 MNHNY, CDR2 SVGAGI (reference sequence). The CDR3 is made up of 17 amino acids. Here the CDR3 DNA reads TGTGCCAGCCGCCCGGGGTTCCGAGGTATGGGCACAGATACGCAGTATTTT. This gives the protein CASRPGFRGMGTDTQYF.

The gene calls are TRBV5-1 and TRBJ2-1; D ambiguous. There are 17 residues in the CDR3. V was cut by 4 bases and J by 3 bases, with 20 bases left in between. Germline assignment: CDR1 SGHRS and CDR2 YFSETQ. This CDR3 is CASSLSHGYGFYNEQFF. DNA for the CDR3: TGCGCCAGCAGCCTGTCCCACGGGTACGGGTTCTACAATGAGCAGTTCTTC.

The gene calls are TRBV18 and TRBJ1-2; TRBD1 agrees at 7 bases. Germline-derived CDR1 and CDR2 are KGHSH and LQKENI. The ends lost 3 bases at V and 5 bases at J; junction bases unmatched: 6. The length of the CDR3 is 14 residues. This CDR3 reads CASSPADRDYGYTF. The CDR3 nucleotides read TGTGCCAGCTCACCGGCTGACAGGGATTATGGCTACACCTTC.

The chain uses TRBV4-3 and TRBJ2-5; D may be TRBD2 (6 bases). The V end lost 4 bases, the J end lost 5 bases, and 14 bases lay between the germline ends. Germline V gives CDR1 LGHNA, CDR2 YSLEER. CDR3 length: 14 residues. The CDR3 coding sequence is TGCGCCAGCAGCCGTGGGGGGAGCGGTGAGACCCAGTACTTC. Protein product: CASSRGGSGETQYF.

The rearrangement joins TRBV3-1 to TRBJ2-1; D perhaps matches TRBD1 (6 bases). The CDR3 has 13 residues. V lost 2 bases and J 8 bases, leaving 10 bases between the germline ends. Germline V gene data show CDR1 as LGHDT and CDR2 as YNNKEL (reference sequence). The CDR3, as DNA: TGTGCCAGCAGCCAATTACAGGGACATGAGCAGTTCTTC. As protein: CASSQLQGHEQFF.

This clonotype was counted a few times. The gene calls are TRBV10-3 and TRBJ2-3, with 7 bases fitting TRBD2. Germline-derived CDR1 and CDR2 are ENHRY and SYGVKD. V dropped 2 bases and J dropped 2; count of bases not matched to a gene: 4. This CDR3 is 15 amino acids long. CDR3 nucleotide sequence: TGTGCCATCAGTGAGCCGGGACTAACCACAGATACGCAGTATTTT. This codes for CAISEPGLTTDTQYF.

V is TRBV7-9 and J is TRBJ1-1; D is unclear. V dropped 5 bases and J dropped 1 base, with 14 bases sitting between them. The CDR3 loop spans 15 amino acids. Germline V lookup: CDR1 SEHNR, CDR2 FQNEAQ (reference sequence). The chain's CDR3 is CASSLTGLSNTEAFF. In DNA form, the CDR3 reads TGTGCCAGCAGCCTCACGGGCCTCTCGAACACTGAAGCTTTCTTT.

This sequence joins TRBV7-9 and TRBJ2-5, with a tentative D call TRBD1 (5 bases). Germline loops: CDR1 SEHNR, CDR2 FQNEAQ (reference sequence). Trimming took 1 base from V and 5 from J, leaving 8 bases between them. The length of the CDR3 is 13 residues. The CDR3 loop reads CASSLVGVETQYF. The CDR3 nucleotides read TGTGCCAGCAGCTTAGTAGGGGTGGAGACCCAGTACTTC.

This clonotype was picked up many times. This chain uses TRBV12-3 or TRBV12-4 with TRBJ2-5; 10 nucleotides agree with TRBD2. Trimming at V came to 3 bases and at J to 3 bases, leaving 1 base not matched to a gene. The CDR3 contains 14 residues. As DNA, the CDR3 is TGTGCCAGCAGTTTCGGACTAGCGGAAGAGACCCAGTACTTC. Protein: CASSFGLAEETQYF.

At least ten counts were recorded for this clonotype. This chain joins TRBV19 and TRBJ2-7; D is perhaps TRBD1 (6 bases). The germline V and J ends were trimmed by 3 bases and 7 bases, with 16 bases remaining between them. This CDR3 has 14 amino acids. Germline CDR1 LNHDA, CDR2 SQIVND (reference sequence). CDR3 sequence (DNA): TGTGCCAGTAGTATTTTGGGACCCAGGGGAGAGCAGTACTTC. This sequence encodes CASSILGPRGEQYF.

This chain joins TRBV19 and TRBJ1-5; a weak D match, TRBD1 (5 bases). The length of the CDR3 is 14 residues. Trimming shortened V by 2 bases and J by 4 bases, and 9 bases separated the two germline ends. Germline V gives CDR1 LNHDA, CDR2 SQIVND (reference sequence). The CDR3, as DNA: TGTGCCAGTAGTATAAGGGGCACGAATCAGCCCCAGCATTTT. Its protein product is CASSIRGTNQPQHF.

This chain connects TRBV20-1 to TRBJ2-2; D is possibly TRBD2 (6 bases). The CDR3 extends over 15 amino acids. Germline loops: CDR1 DFQATT, CDR2 SNEGSKA (reference sequence). V dropped 0 bases and J dropped 3 bases, with 11 bases sitting between them. CDR3 protein: CSARDSRLDTGELFF. In nucleotides, the CDR3 is TGCAGTGCTAGAGATAGTAGACTAGACACCGGGGAGCTGTTTTTT.

This rearrangement joins TRBV20-1 to TRBJ2-2, with D perhaps TRBD2 (6 bases). This CDR3 is built from 14 residues. V lost 7 bases to trimming and J lost 3 bases, with 15 bases between them. Per germline, CDR1 DFQATT and CDR2 SNEGSKA (reference sequence). CDR3 in DNA: TGCAGTGTTCAGGTCGGGAGCGACACCGGGGAGCTGTTTTTT. Protein product: CSVQVGSDTGELFF.

The gene calls are TRBV18 and TRBJ1-3; D call uncertain. The germline V gene encodes CDR1 KGHSH and CDR2 LQKENI. The CDR3 spans 16 residues. V shed 3 bases and J shed 0 bases, with 12 bases lying between them. The CDR3 region is CASSPSPVGSGNTIYF. The CDR3 nucleotides read TGTGCCAGCTCACCGTCCCCCGTAGGCTCTGGAAACACCATATATTTT. Full variable domain (remainder filled in from reference TRBV18 and TRBJ1-3): NAGVMQNPRHLVRRRGQEARLRCSPMKGHSHVYWYRQLPEEGLKFMVYLQKENIIDESGMPKERFSAEFPKEGPSILRIQQVVRGDSAAYFCASSPSPVGSGNTIYFGEGSWLTVV.

The chain joins TRBV11-2 to TRBJ2-1, with 8 positions matching TRBD2. Germline loops: CDR1 SGHAT, CDR2 FQNNGV. CDR3 length: 16 residues. The junction had 9 bases not matched to a gene; V was cut back by 5 bases and J by 3 bases. The CDR3 bases are TGTGCCAGCAGCCTCCGGGGTAGCGGGGACTACAATGAGCAGTTCTTC. As protein: CASSLRGSGDYNEQFF.

This clonotype has ten or more counts. The rearrangement links TRBV4-1 to TRBJ2-3, with 9 positions matching TRBD1. V was pared by 4 bases and J by 2 bases, with 10 bases of the junction left unmatched. CDR3 length equals 17 residues. CDR1 is MGHRA, CDR2 YSYEKL, per germline. CDR3 nucleotide sequence: TGCGCCAGCAGCCGCGCTGGGACAGGGACCTCCACAGATACGCAGTATTTT. Translation gives CASSRAGTGTSTDTQYF.

This clonotype was picked up a small number of times. This chain links TRBV20-1 with TRBJ1-1; a possible D gene is TRBD1 (5 bases). Deletions cut 1 base from V and 1 base from J, with 10 bases between. The CDR3 has 14 amino acids. Germline values: CDR1 DFQATT, CDR2 SNEGSKA (reference sequence). CDR3 in DNA: TGCAGTGCTAGAGTTGGGACGGGGAACACTGAAGCTTTCTTT. Translation gives CSARVGTGNTEAFF.

This clonotype was detected only a few times. V usage is TRBV11-3 and J usage is TRBJ2-5; 11 nucleotides line up with TRBD2. CDR1 SGHNT and CDR2 YENEEA come from the germline V gene. The J segment lost 4 bases and the V segment lost 5 bases, leaving 12 bases of the junction unmatched. This CDR3 has 17 amino acids. CDR3 amino acids: CASSPGWRLAGRETQYF. As DNA, the CDR3 is TGTGCCAGCAGCCCGGGGTGGAGACTAGCGGGGAGAGAGACCCAGTACTTC.

This sequence joins TRBV5-4 and TRBJ1-2; D remains ambiguous. There are 14 residues in the CDR3. The germline CDR1 and CDR2 sequences are SGHNT and YYREEE (reference sequence). The germline V and J ends were trimmed by 0 bases and 0 bases, with 6 bases remaining between them. Written as DNA, the CDR3 is TGTGCCAGCAGCTTGGCTTTGTCTAACTATGGCTACACCTTC. Its protein product is CASSLALSNYGYTF.

This clonotype was recorded a few times. V gene TRBV7-9 combines with J gene TRBJ1-1, with 9 bases that match TRBD1. This CDR3 has 14 residues. V shed 8 bases and J 5 bases; nucleotides not matched to a gene: 9. The germline V gene encodes CDR1 SEHNR and CDR2 FQNEAQ (reference sequence). The CDR3 spells CASGETGGFTEAFF. For the CDR3, the DNA is TGTGCCAGCGGCGAAACAGGGGGCTTTACTGAAGCTTTCTTT. The full variable domain, rest sourced from reference TRBV7-9 and TRBJ1-1, is DTGVSQNPRHKITKRGQNVTFRCDPISEHNRLYWYRQTLGQGPEFLTYFQNEAQLEKSRLLSDRFSAERPKGSFSTLEIQRTEQGDSAMYLCASGETGGFTEAFFGQGTRLTVV.

This chain uses TRBV29-1 with TRBJ1-5; D is ambiguous. Trimming stripped 7 bases from V and 1 base from J, with 14 bases between. The germline CDR1 and CDR2 sequences are SQVTM and ANQGSEA. The CDR3 runs 14 residues. The CDR3 protein is CSARFWESNQPQHF. The CDR3 DNA reads TGCAGCGCCCGTTTTTGGGAAAGCAATCAGCCCCAGCATTTT.

The genes are TRBV27 and TRBJ2-3, with TRBD1 matching over 9 bases. CDR1 and CDR2 (germline): MNHEY, SMNVEV (reference sequence). The CDR3 is 15 residues long. The V gene end was trimmed by 7 bases and the J gene end by 3 bases; junction bases not matched to a gene: 8. CDR3 in amino acids: CASTYRGRSTDTQYF. In nucleotides, the CDR3 is TGTGCCAGCACGTACAGGGGGCGGTCGACAGATACGCAGTATTTT.

The sample holds a few counts of this clonotype. This rearrangement joins TRBV3-1 to TRBJ1-1, with unresolved D. This CDR3 region has 15 residues. CDR1 is LGHDT and CDR2 is YNNKEL in the germline V gene (reference sequence). Trimming removed 0 bases from V and 6 bases from J, with 14 bases in between. CDR3 sequence: CASSQESFRGSEAFF. CDR3 DNA: TGTGCCAGCAGCCAAGAAAGTTTCAGAGGGTCTGAAGCTTTCTTT.

DNA for the CDR3: TGTGCCAGCAGTTTAACAGGGTTTGGAGAGACCCAGTACTTC. It encodes CASSLTGFGETQYF. The rearrangement uses TRBV6-5 and TRBJ2-5; a possible D gene is TRBD1 (6 bases). This CDR3 contains 14 residues. V shed 4 bases and J shed 4 bases, with 13 bases lying between them. Looked up from germline, CDR1 is MNHEY and CDR2 is SVGAGI.

The V and J genes are TRBV28 and TRBJ1-2; 9 bases map to TRBD1. This CDR3 has 13 residues. Germline V gene data show CDR1 as MDHEN and CDR2 as SYDVKM. Trimming cost V 6 bases and J 4 bases; bases outside gene matches: 3. The CDR3 is CASRLQGAYGYTF. In DNA form, the CDR3 reads TGTGCCAGCAGGTTACAGGGGGCCTATGGCTACACCTTC.

The sample holds a few counts of this clonotype. The genes are TRBV7-3 and TRBJ2-1, with 10 bases fitting TRBD1. The V gene's germline CDR1 is SGHTA and CDR2 FQGTGA. The J segment lost 10 bases and the V segment lost 5 bases, leaving 5 bases of the junction unmatched. The CDR3 is 13 residues long. DNA for the CDR3: TGTGCCAGCAGCCGGGACAGGGGTGGGGAGCAGTTCTTC. It yields the protein CASSRDRGGEQFF.

The table lists this clonotype with many counts. Written as DNA, the CDR3 is TGCAGTGCTAGAGATGGCAGCCCCGCTAAGGAAGCTTTCTTT. This sequence encodes CSARDGSPAKEAFF. V is TRBV20-1 and J is TRBJ1-1; D unclear. With 0 bases removed from V and 8 bases from J, the gap between germline ends came to 16 bases. CDR1 is DFQATT and CDR2 is SNEGSKA in the germline V gene (reference sequence). CDR3 length equals 14 residues.

This chain links TRBV5-6 with TRBJ2-2; no clear D. The CDR3 has 17 amino acids. Germline V gives CDR1 SGHDT, CDR2 YYEEEE. Trimming shortened V by 0 bases and J by 0 bases, and 12 bases separated the two germline ends. CDR3 sequence: CASSLVDRRSNTGELFF. The CDR3 DNA is TGTGCCAGCAGCTTGGTTGACCGGCGTTCGAACACCGGGGAGCTGTTTTTT. Filled out from reference TRBV5-6 and TRBJ2-2, the complete variable domain reads DAGVTQSPTHLIKTRGQQVTLRCSPKSGHDTVSWYQQALGQGPQFIFQYYEEEERQRGNFPDRFSGHQFPNYSSELNVNALLLGDSALYLCASSLVDRRSNTGELFFGEGSRLTVL.

The chain has TRBV7-8 and TRBJ2-1; possibly TRBD2 for D (6 bases). The CDR3 contains 16 residues. Germline lookup yields CDR1 SGHVS and CDR2 FQNEAQ. V was shortened by 5 bases and J by 2 bases, with 16 bases between the two germline ends. The CDR3 sequence: CASSGRRDSTYNEQFF. The CDR3, as DNA: TGTGCCAGCAGCGGAAGGAGGGACTCAACCTACAATGAGCAGTTCTTC.